This TCR beta chain was observed in a study of identifying expanded T cells in peripheral blood. Study results and caveats: Variance in clone template counts between two-week samples significantly increased with total template count across all healthy donors.

Concerning this clone itself: Its matching antigen is unknown.

During the collection period, no donor immune events like infections were recorded. Clones were read by immunoSEQ multiplex PCR, and TCRdb kept only the in-frame ones, dropping some. The sample comprises tens of thousands of clones, 88% of which are singletons, and 5.5% to 7% rests with the top ten. After removal of 6 bases from V and 2 bases from J, the junction contained 9 bases not matched to a gene. CDR1 is MRHNA, CDR2 SNTAGT, per germline. The CDR3 spans 15 residues. The J gene is TRBJ1-2, the V gene TRBV6-4, with 7 positions matching TRBD1. Material for sequencing was blood. The receptor comes from a person aged 18 to 75 in good health. CDR3 protein: CASSPTGAGNYGYTF. In nucleotides, the CDR3 is TGTGCCAGCAGCCCTACAGGGGCAGGGAACTATGGCTACACCTTC.